Listed below are T cell receptor beta chains from one sample, sequenced in a study of shared clonotypes between healthy human individuals. The data were produced by immunoSEQ multiplex PCR, yet TCRdb's version contains in-frame clones alone and is incomplete. The table lists roughly 2,500,000 clones, over 85% of them singletons. Sequencing was performed on naive CD4+ T cells from PBMCs. The receptor source for this set is a man aged 18 to 29 in good health. Some clones in this sample may be carry-over from other donors' samples. Both conserved end residues are part of each CDR3. D genes are given only for firm matches. Where a row states a size, it is once, few, many or the class of an expanded clone; other rows omit it.

V gene,D gene,J gene,clone size,CDR3 protein,CDR3 DNA
TRBV29-1,TRBD1,TRBJ2-2,once,CSVDTRDRSPAGELFF,TGCAGCGTTGACACCCGGGACAGGTCACCGGCCGGGGAGCTGTTTTTT
TRBV5-1,-,TRBJ2-5,-,CASSPGGQGRKEQYF,TGCGCCAGCAGCCCGGGGGGACAAGGGCGGAAGGAGCAGTACTTC
TRBV4-1,-,TRBJ1-4,few,CASSLIVGEKLFF,TGCGCCAGCAGCCTAATAGTCGGAGAAAAACTGTTTTTT
TRBV7-2,-,TRBJ1-3,-,CASSSADGYSGNTIYF,TGTGCCAGCAGCTCGGCGGATGGCTACTCTGGAAACACCATATATTTT
TRBV5-1,-,TRBJ2-7,-,CASSLRPYEQYF,TGCGCCAGCAGCCTCAGACCCTACGAGCAGTACTTC
TRBV29-1,-,TRBJ2-3,-,CSVAIAFLSTDTQYF,TGCAGCGTTGCGATAGCATTCCTTAGCACAGATACGCAGTATTTT
TRBV19,-,TRBJ1-5,once,CASSIRAGDYSNQPQHF,TGTGCCAGTAGTATCCGGGCAGGAGATTATAGCAATCAGCCCCAGCATTTT
TRBV15,-,TRBJ2-5,once,CATSRARTQETQYF,TGTGCCACCAGCAGAGCCAGGACCCAAGAGACCCAGTACTTC
TRBV29-1,-,TRBJ1-2,few,CSVEFYGYTF,TGCAGCGTTGAATTCTATGGCTACACCTTC
TRBV11-2,-,TRBJ2-1,-,CASSPGAYNEQFF,TGTGCCAGCAGCCCCGGGGCCTACAATGAGCAGTTCTTC
TRBV4-1,-,TRBJ2-7,-,CASSRDDRGGEQYF,TGCGCCAGCAGCCGAGACGACAGAGGGGGCGAGCAGTACTTC
TRBV4-1,-,TRBJ2-4,once,CASSQDQGLKNIQYF,TGCGCCAGCAGCCAAGATCAGGGTTTGAAAAACATTCAGTACTTC
TRBV28,TRBD1,TRBJ2-2,-,CASNLQGETGELFF,TGTGCCAGCAATTTACAGGGGGAGACCGGGGAGCTGTTTTTT
TRBV5-1,TRBD2,TRBJ2-7,-,CASRPQIDLAGGEQYF,TGCGCCAGCAGACCCCAAATCGACCTAGCGGGAGGCGAGCAGTACTTC
TRBV19,-,TRBJ1-4,-,CASSITGTNEKLFF,TGTGCCAGTAGTATTACAGGGACTAATGAAAAACTGTTTTTT
TRBV27,-,TRBJ2-6,-,CASSKEAGANVLTF,TGTGCCAGCAGCAAGGAAGCTGGGGCCAACGTCCTGACTTTC
TRBV4-3,TRBD2,TRBJ2-1,-,CASSPNRGLASEQFF,TGCGCCAGCAGCCCTAACCGGGGACTAGCGAGTGAGCAGTTCTTC
TRBV7-7,-,TRBJ2-5,-,CASSAIQTGNLETQYF,TGTGCCAGCAGCGCGATTCAAACAGGGAACCTAGAGACCCAGTACTTC
TRBV5-1,-,TRBJ2-3,-,CASSLLADTQYF,TGCGCCAGCAGCTTGCTTGCAGATACGCAGTATTTT
TRBV6-1,-,TRBJ1-5,-,CASSESKAPQHF,TGTGCCAGCAGTGAATCGAAGGCTCCCCAGCATTTT
TRBV19,TRBD2,TRBJ2-1,-,CASSIGLAGEYNEQFF,TGTGCCAGTAGTATAGGACTAGCGGGGGAATACAATGAGCAGTTCTTC
TRBV7-2,-,TRBJ2-2,-,CASSVGLPGELFF,TGTGCCAGCAGCGTAGGGTTGCCCGGGGAGCTGTTTTTT
TRBV18,-,TRBJ1-5,-,CASSDSDSNQPQHF,TGTGCCAGCTCAGACAGTGATAGCAATCAGCCCCAGCATTTT
TRBV7-8,TRBD1,TRBJ2-4,once,CASTGGSNIQYF,TGTGCCAGTACAGGGGGCTCAAACATTCAGTACTTC
TRBV7-9,-,TRBJ2-2,-,CASSPGPNTGELFF,TGTGCCAGCAGCCCAGGACCAAATACCGGGGAGCTGTTTTTT